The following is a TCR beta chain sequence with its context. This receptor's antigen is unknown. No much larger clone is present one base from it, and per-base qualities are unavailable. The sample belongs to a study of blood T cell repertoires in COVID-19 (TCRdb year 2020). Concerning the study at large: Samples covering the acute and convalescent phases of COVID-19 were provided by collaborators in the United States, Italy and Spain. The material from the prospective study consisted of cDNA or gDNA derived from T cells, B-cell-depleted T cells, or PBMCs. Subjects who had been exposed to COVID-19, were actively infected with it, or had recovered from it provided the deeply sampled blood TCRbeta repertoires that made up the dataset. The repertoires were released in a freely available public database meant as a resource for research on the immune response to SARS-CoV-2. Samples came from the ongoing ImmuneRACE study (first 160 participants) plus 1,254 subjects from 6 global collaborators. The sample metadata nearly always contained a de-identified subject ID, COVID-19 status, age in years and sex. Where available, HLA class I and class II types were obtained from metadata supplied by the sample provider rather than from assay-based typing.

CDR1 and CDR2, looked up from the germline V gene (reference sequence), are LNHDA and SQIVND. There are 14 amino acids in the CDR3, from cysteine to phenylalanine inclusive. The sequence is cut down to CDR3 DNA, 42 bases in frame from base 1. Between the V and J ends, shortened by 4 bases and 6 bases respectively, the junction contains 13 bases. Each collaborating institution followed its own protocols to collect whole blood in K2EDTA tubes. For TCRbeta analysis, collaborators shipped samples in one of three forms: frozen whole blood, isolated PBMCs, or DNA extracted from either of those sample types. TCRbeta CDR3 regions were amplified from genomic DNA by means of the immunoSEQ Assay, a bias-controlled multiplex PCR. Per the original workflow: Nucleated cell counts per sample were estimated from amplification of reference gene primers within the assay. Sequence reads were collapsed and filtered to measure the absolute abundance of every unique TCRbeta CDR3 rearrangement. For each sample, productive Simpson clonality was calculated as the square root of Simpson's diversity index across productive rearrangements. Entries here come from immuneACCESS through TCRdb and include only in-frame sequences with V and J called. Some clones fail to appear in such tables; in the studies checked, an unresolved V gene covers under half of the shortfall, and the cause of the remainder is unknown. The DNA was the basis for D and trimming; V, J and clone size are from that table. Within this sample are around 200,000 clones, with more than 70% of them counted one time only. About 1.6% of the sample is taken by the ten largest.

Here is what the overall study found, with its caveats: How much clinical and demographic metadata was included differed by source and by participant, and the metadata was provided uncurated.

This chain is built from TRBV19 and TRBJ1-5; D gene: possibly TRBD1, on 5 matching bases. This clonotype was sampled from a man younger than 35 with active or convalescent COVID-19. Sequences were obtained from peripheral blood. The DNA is TGTGCCAGTAGTAGGGGCAGCTCTATTCAGCCCCAGCATTTT. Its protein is CASSRGSSIQPQHF.